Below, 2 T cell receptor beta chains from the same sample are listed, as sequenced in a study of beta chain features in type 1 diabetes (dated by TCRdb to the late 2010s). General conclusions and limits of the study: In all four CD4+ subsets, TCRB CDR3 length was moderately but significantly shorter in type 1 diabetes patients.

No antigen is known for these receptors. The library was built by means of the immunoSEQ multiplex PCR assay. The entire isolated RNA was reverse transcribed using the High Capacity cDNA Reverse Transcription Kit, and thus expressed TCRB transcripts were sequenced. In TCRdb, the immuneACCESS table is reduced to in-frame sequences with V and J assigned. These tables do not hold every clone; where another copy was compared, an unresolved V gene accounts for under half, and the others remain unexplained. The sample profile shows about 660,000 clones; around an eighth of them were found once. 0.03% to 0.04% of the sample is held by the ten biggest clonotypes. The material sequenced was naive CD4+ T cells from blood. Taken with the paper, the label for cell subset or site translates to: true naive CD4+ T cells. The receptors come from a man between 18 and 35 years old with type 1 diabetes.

CDR3 in DNA: TGTGCCAGCAGTGGGCAGGGTCACTACGAGCAGTACTTC. Residues: CASSGQGHYEQYF. The chain is built from TRBV2 and TRBJ2-7; a possible D gene is TRBD1 (5 bases). Germline values: CDR1 SNHLY, CDR2 FYNNEI. The CDR3 spans 13 residues. Deletions cut 4 bases from V and 3 bases from J, with 10 bases between.

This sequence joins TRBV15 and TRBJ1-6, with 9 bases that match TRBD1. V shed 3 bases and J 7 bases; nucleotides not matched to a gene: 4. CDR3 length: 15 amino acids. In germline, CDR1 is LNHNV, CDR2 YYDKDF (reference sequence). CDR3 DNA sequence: TGTGCCACCAGCAGGAGGACAGGGGAGAATTCACCCCTCCACTTT. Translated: CATSRRTGENSPLHF.